Given below is one TCR beta chain in context. Specified treatment: oral pan-JAK inhibitor, 5-10 mg twice daily. The study team obtained lesional scalp punch biopsies and peripheral blood from alopecia areata patients. The data belong to a study of CD8+ T cells in alopecia areata. The CDR3 is made up of 15 amino acids. Germline V gene lookup returns CDR1 SEHNR and CDR2 FQNEAQ (reference sequence). V gave up 5 bases and J gave up 6 bases, with 16 bases separating them. Extraction and reverse transcription of RNA yielded cDNA as the sequencing template. The repertoire was sequenced with immunoSEQ multiplex PCR; TCRdb's copy has only in-frame clones and lacks some. The sample lists about 190,000 clones, 50% to 70% occurring once.

Sequenced material: CD4+ T cells sorted from blood, taken around week 47, from a patient treated with tofacitinib. The V call is TRBV7-9, the J call TRBJ1-4; D call uncertain. The clonotype comes from a human donor with alopecia areata. CDR3 DNA: TGTGCCAGCAGCCCCTCCAAGCAGTCGGATGAAAAACTGTTTTTT. The encoded protein is CASSPSKQSDEKLFF.